The 12 T cell receptor beta chains given below trace back to one sample, sequenced in a study of T cells in Graves' hyperthyroidism and ophthalmopathy (dated by TCRdb to the late 2010s). The library relied on multiplex PCR. The listed sequencing device is Illumina HiSeq 2000. Amplification of TCR beta CDR3 regions was carried out from RNA transcripts. The first round of RT-PCR for the TCR CDR3 was performed with the HTBI primer set and the Qiagen OneStep RT-PCR kit. The raw public reads went through TCRdb reprocessing: fastp at Q25, MiXCR clone calling, in-frame beta chains kept. Each record represents a unique CDR3 protein, reported with the most common genes and DNA among its rows. This sample is represented by about 570,000 distinct CDR3 sequences; more than 45% of them were singletons. The ten largest account for around a fifth of the sample. Sequenced sample: peripheral blood or thyroid tissue (not recorded which). These receptors came from an adult woman with Graves' disease, either hyperthyroidism or ophthalmopathy (not recorded which).

This rearrangement joins TRBV19 to TRBJ1-1; 7 bases are a match to TRBD1. The CDR3 runs to 20 residues. The V segment lost 3 bases and the J segment 6 bases; nucleotides outside the gene matches: 25. Germline loops: CDR1 LNHDA, CDR2 SQIVND (reference sequence). CDR3: CASSIKPAGTVASTYPEAFF. The CDR3 nucleotides read TGTGCCAGTAGTATCAAGCCGGCCGGGACAGTGGCTTCCACTTACCCTGAAGCTTTCTTT.

This clonotype was seen many times. The CDR3 DNA sequence: TGTGCCAGCAGCCCCAAGCAGTACTTC. It encodes CASSPKQYF. The rearrangement joins TRBV4-2 to TRBJ2-7; D call uncertain. The CDR3 sequence is 9 residues long. Germline V gene lookup returns CDR1 LGHNA and CDR2 YNFKEQ. The V and J ends lost 4 bases and 8 bases respectively, with 3 bases between them.

The chain's CDR3 is CSADRQGTDTQYF. DNA of the CDR3: TGCAGTGCTGATCGACAGGGAACAGATACGCAGTATTTT. The chain uses TRBV20-1 and TRBJ2-3; 7 bases are shared with TRBD1. The germline gives CDR1 DFQATT, CDR2 SNEGSKA (reference sequence). The CDR3 runs 13 residues. J was trimmed by 3 bases and V by 5 bases; bases with no gene match: 5.

This clonotype was seen more than once but under ten times. The rearrangement links TRBV7-9 to TRBJ1-1; TRBD1 is a possible D gene (5 bases). The CDR3 runs 14 residues. Trimming took 6 bases from V and 0 from J, leaving 11 bases between them. Germline assignment: CDR1 SEHNR and CDR2 FQNEAQ (reference sequence). The CDR3 coding sequence is TGTGCCAGCAGTTACGGGACGGTGAACACTGAAGCTTTCTTT. Its translation: CASSYGTVNTEAFF.

The chain uses TRBV7-9 and TRBJ1-5; possible D gene TRBD1, 6 bases. The length of the CDR3 is 15 residues. Germline V gene sequence: CDR1 SEHNR, CDR2 FQNEAQ (reference sequence). Trimming removed 0 bases from V and 4 bases from J, with 10 bases in between. CDR3 in DNA: TGTGCCAGCAGCTTAGCAAGGGGGTCAAATCAGCCCCAGCATTTT. Translating it yields CASSLARGSNQPQHF.

This chain joins TRBV15 and TRBJ1-1, with a possible D match to TRBD1 (5 bases). Germline V lookup: CDR1 LNHNV, CDR2 YYDKDF (reference sequence). V gave up 9 bases and J gave up 1 base, with 9 bases separating them. This CDR3 comprises 12 residues. This chain's CDR3 is CATRDGNTEAFF. DNA of the CDR3: TGTGCCACAAGGGACGGGAACACTGAAGCTTTCTTT.

V is TRBV7-9 and J is TRBJ2-7; the D gene is possibly TRBD2 (5 bases). V lost 7 bases to trimming and J lost 0 bases, with 13 bases between them. The CDR3 contains 14 residues. Germline V gene data show CDR1 as SEHNR and CDR2 as FQNEAQ (reference sequence). The CDR3 DNA sequence: TGTGCCAGCACCACCGGGATAAACTCCTACGAGCAGTACTTC. Residues: CASTTGINSYEQYF.

The V call is TRBV12-3 or TRBV12-4, the J call TRBJ2-2; 14 nucleotides agree with TRBD2. The V and J ends lost 5 bases and 2 bases, in that order; junction bases with no gene match: 19. The CDR3 runs 22 residues. In DNA, the CDR3 is TGTGCCAGCAGTCCACGATGGGGGACTAGCGGGAGCCACGACCGTAACACCGGGGAGCTGTTTTTT. Translated, it gives CASSPRWGTSGSHDRNTGELFF.

In this sample, this clonotype turned up many times. The V and J genes are TRBV25-1 and TRBJ2-2, with 11 bases matching TRBD2. The CDR3 covers 15 residues. CDR1 is MGHDK, CDR2 SYGVNS, per germline. The J segment lost 3 bases and the V segment lost 4 bases, leaving 1 base of the junction unmatched. CDR3 in amino acids: CASSGLAGYTGELFF. CDR3 in DNA: TGTGCCAGCAGTGGACTAGCGGGATACACCGGGGAGCTGTTTTTT.

This sequence joins TRBV7-2 and TRBJ2-5; D is perhaps TRBD1 (5 bases). V was shortened by 5 bases and J by 3 bases, with 16 bases between the two germline ends. Germline assignment: CDR1 SGHTA and CDR2 FQGNSA. The CDR3 is 15 residues long. The CDR3 reads CASSAEPWGEETQYF. The CDR3 DNA reads as TGTGCCAGCAGCGCTGAGCCCTGGGGCGAAGAGACCCAGTACTTC.

Regarding this clonotype: One base away lies a much larger clone, so this may be a sequencing read error. The genes are TRBV12-3 or TRBV12-4 and TRBJ2-5, with 8 nucleotides matching TRBD1. This CDR3 is 15 amino acids long. CDR3 in amino acids: CASGFRDRTELTQYF. DNA of the CDR3: TGTGCCAGCGGTTTCCGGGACAGGACCGAGCTGACCCAGTACTTC.

V and J are TRBV5-6 and TRBJ2-5; tentatively, D is TRBD1 (6 bases). The ends were cut back, 3 bases at V and 9 bases at J, with 18 bases in the middle. Germline CDR1 reads SGHDT; CDR2 reads YYEEEE. The CDR3 covers 14 residues. CDR3 sequence reads: CASSSLTDRQPQYF. The CDR3 DNA is TGTGCCAGCAGCTCGCTAACTGACAGGCAGCCCCAGTACTTC.